This TCR beta chain was recorded in a study of cytomegalovirus exposure and HLA in healthy donors. It was healthy bone marrow donors who served as donors. Germline V CDR1 and CDR2: SGHRS, YFSETQ. CDR3 size: 11 residues. The V end lost 4 bases, the J end lost 5 bases, and 6 bases lay between the germline ends. Regarding the study as a whole: Later analysis associated a missense DCLRE1C variant with TCR beta V- and J-gene trimming. A list of around 150 TCR beta chains associated with cytomegalovirus was given. Later analysis indicated greater clonal expansion among HLA-associated TCR beta chains than among equally common other chains.

With 60 Vbeta and 13 Jbeta primers, the PCR was carried out. Profiling relied on immunoSEQ multiplex PCR, and the TCRdb table lists in-frame clones only, not all of them. The sample contains about 160,000 clones, 71% of which appear only once. Worth noting for this clone: Its antigen is unidentified.

This TCR derives from a woman in her twenties or thirties in good health and CMV-seronegative. Material: PBMCs. This chain uses TRBV5-1 with TRBJ1-1; D is unresolved. The CDR3 reads CASSGGTEAFF. CDR3 nucleotide sequence: TGCGCCAGCAGCGGCGGGACTGAAGCTTTCTTT.